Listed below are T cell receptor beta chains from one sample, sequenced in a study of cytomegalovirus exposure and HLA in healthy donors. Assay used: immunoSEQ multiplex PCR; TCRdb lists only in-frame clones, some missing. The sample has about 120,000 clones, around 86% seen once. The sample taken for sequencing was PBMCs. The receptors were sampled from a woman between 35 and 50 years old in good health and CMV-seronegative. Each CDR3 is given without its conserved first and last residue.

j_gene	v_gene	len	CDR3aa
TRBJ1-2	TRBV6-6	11	ASSYSHAGGYT
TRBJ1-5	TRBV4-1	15	ASSQGDRLYSNQPQH
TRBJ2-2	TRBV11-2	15	ASSPREAFANTGELF
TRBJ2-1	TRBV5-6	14	ASSSLGQGSYNEQF
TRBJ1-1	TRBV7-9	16	SSSSQLGGTDPNTEAF
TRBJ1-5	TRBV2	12	ASSEPLQNQPQH
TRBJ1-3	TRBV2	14	ASSAGSTRSGNTIY
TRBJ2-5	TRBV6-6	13	ASRGTDHRQETQY
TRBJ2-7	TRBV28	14	ASSFSVGDRAYEQY
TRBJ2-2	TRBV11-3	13	ASSRVAGVAGELF
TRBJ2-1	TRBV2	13	ASRATQTSFREQF
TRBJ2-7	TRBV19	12	ASSWGESSYEQY
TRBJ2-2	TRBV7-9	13	SSSLAGGGTGELF
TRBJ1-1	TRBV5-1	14	ASSLGRTGENTEAF
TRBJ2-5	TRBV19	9	ASSTRETQY
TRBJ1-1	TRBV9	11	ASSAGGNTEAF
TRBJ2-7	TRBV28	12	ASRAGTPPYEQY
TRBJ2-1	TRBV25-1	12	ASHQGTGRNEQF
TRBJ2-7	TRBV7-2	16	ASSTVVLAGGKSYEQY
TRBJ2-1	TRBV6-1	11	ASSRGTYNEQF
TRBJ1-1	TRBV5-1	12	ASSLVAGSTEAF
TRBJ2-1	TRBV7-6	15	ASSFSGTSGIYNEQF
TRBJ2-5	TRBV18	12	ASSPAGVEETQY
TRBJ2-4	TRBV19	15	ASSIGAGTLAKNIQY
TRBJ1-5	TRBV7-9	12	ASSLDRVNQPQH
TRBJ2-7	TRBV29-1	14	SVEDPVQTGRYEQY
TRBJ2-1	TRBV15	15	ATSRDYPGGEYNEQF
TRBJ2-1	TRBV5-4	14	ASRVGSGGGYNEQF
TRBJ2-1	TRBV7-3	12	ASSSGTSYNEQF
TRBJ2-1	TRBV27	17	ASSLSGLAGDFSYNEQF
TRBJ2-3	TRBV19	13	ASSIGDRRSDTQY
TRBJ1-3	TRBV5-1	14	ASSLAGTNYGNTIY
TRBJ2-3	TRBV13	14	ASSTRTSASTDTQY
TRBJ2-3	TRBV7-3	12	ASSFSTESDTQY
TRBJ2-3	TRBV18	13	ASSPRGTSTDTQY
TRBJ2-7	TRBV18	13	ASSPLGQGAHEQY
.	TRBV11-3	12	ASSPRDRPSEQY
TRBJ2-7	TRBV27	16	ASSLYAPWSLAGYEQY
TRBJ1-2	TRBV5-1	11	ASSPGQIYGYT
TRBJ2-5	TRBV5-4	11	ASQPAAQETQY
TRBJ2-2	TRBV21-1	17	ASTHSGTSGLGGTGELF
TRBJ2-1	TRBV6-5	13	ASSYSRSLRNEQF
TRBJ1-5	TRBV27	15	ASSLRSLTDNNQPQH
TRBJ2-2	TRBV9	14	ASSTGTSGGARELF
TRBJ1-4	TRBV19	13	ASSIEPRQGAKLF
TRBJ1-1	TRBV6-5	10	ASSTGGWEAF
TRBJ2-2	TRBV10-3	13	AIASGGLNTGELF
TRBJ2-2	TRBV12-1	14	ASSEVGAQNTGELF